One and the same sample provided the 7 T cell receptor beta chains below, sequenced in a study of blood T cell repertoires in COVID-19. Libraries were prepared by immunoSEQ multiplex PCR; TCRdb keeps only in-frame clonotypes and omits some of them. This sample has around 240,000 clones, with roughly nine tenths found just once. Specimen: PBMCs or T cells enriched from blood (not recorded which). These receptors all stem from a human donor in a cohort exposed to, infected with or recovered from COVID-19 (not recorded which). The donor label of this sample is uncertain.

The CDR3, as DNA: TGTGCCAGCAGCTTGGGGACAGGGGACGATCGAAGAGGCTACACCTTC. Translated, it gives CASSLGTGDDRRGYTF. V gene TRBV7-9 combines with J gene TRBJ1-2, with 10 bases aligning to TRBD1. This CDR3 is 16 amino acids long. Looked up from germline, CDR1 is SEHNR and CDR2 is FQNEAQ (reference sequence). Trimming removed 3 bases from V and 8 bases from J; junction bases left unmatched: 12.

This sequence joins TRBV18 and TRBJ1-1, with 11 bases matching TRBD1. Germline V gene lookup returns CDR1 KGHSH and CDR2 LQKENI. Unmatched junction bases numbered 11, after V lost 2 bases and J lost 0 bases. The CDR3 runs 19 residues. The CDR3 DNA sequence: TGTGCCAGCTCACCATTCGAACCGGGACAGGGGGGTTTGAACACTGAAGCTTTCTTT. It is translated as CASSPFEPGQGGLNTEAFF.

The V and J genes are TRBV19 and TRBJ1-5; D remains unclear. Trimming shortened V by 6 bases and J by 0 bases, and 6 bases separated the two germline ends. Germline CDR1 LNHDA, CDR2 SQIVND (reference sequence). The CDR3 spans 13 residues. The DNA of the CDR3 is TGTGCCAGTAGGAGCCATAGCAATCAGCCCCAGCATTTT. Residues: CASRSHSNQPQHF.

The V call is TRBV6-5, the J call TRBJ1-2; 8 nucleotides line up with TRBD1. Germline-derived CDR1 and CDR2 are MNHEY and SVGAGI. The CDR3 consists of 14 residues. V shed 5 bases and J 4 bases; nucleotides not matched to a gene: 6. CDR3 nucleotides: TGTGCCAGCAGTACTGGGACAGGCCCCTATGGCTACACCTTC. This sequence encodes CASSTGTGPYGYTF.

This chain connects TRBV7-2 to TRBJ1-5, with 9 bases aligning to TRBD1. V dropped 3 bases and J dropped 7; count of bases not matched to a gene: 1. Per the germline V gene, CDR1 is SGHTA and CDR2 is FQGNSA. The CDR3 extends over 13 amino acids. The CDR3 loop reads CASSFDRGQPQHF. In DNA, the CDR3 is TGTGCCAGCAGCTTCGACAGGGGGCAGCCCCAGCATTTT.

The chain has TRBV5-1 and TRBJ2-7, with TRBD1 matching over 8 bases. Germline CDR1 and CDR2: SGHRS and YFSETQ. V was pared by 2 bases and J by 4 bases, with 8 bases of the junction left unmatched. This CDR3 is built from 15 residues. CDR3: CASSFRQGRRYEQYF. CDR3 bases: TGCGCCAGCAGCTTTCGACAGGGGAGGAGGTACGAGCAGTACTTC.

This clone was detected only once. V usage is TRBV19 and J usage is TRBJ1-5, with D hard to call. This CDR3 comprises 17 residues. Looked up from germline, CDR1 is LNHDA and CDR2 is SQIVND (reference sequence). V lost 1 base, J lost 4 bases, and 17 bases lay in between. CDR3 sequence: CASSIAQDVGRNQPQHF. The CDR3 bases are TGTGCCAGTAGTATAGCCCAGGATGTGGGGAGAAATCAGCCCCAGCATTTT.